This T cell receptor beta chain originates from a study of cytomegalovirus exposure and HLA in healthy donors. Germline CDR1 reads LGHNA; CDR2 reads YSLEER. Trimming at V came to 3 bases and at J to 0 bases, leaving 5 bases not matched to a gene. The CDR3 runs to 16 residues. Use of 60 Vbeta and 13 Jbeta primers characterized the PCR. Profiling relied on immunoSEQ multiplex PCR, and the TCRdb table lists in-frame clones only, not all of them. The table shows 90,000 to 120,000 clones, with approximately 76% occurring only once. This TCR was recovered from a man aged 18 to 35 in good health and CMV-seronegative. The chain recombines TRBV4-3 with TRBJ2-4, with 7 bases aligning to TRBD2. Sequenced sample: PBMCs. CDR3 sequence: CASSQSAGVAKNIQYF. CDR3 in DNA: TGCGCCAGCAGCCAGTCTGCGGGGGTAGCCAAAAACATTCAGTACTTC.